Shown below are 10 T cell receptor beta chains from a single sample sequenced in a study of spatial heterogeneity in lung cancer. Time point specified: blood at routine non-recurrence follow-up after resection. TCRdb analysed the 5' RACE reads with MiXCR anew, one entry per CDR3 protein. This sample carries about 94,000 distinct CDR3 sequences, just under 20% of them seen once, and the ten largest clones take roughly 22%. The starting material was PBMCs, obtained at follow-up. The origin of the receptors is a male donor with early-stage non-small cell lung cancer.

The genes are TRBV5-1 and TRBJ2-2, with 9 bases that match TRBD2. The CDR3 spans 15 residues. Germline CDR1 reads SGHRS; CDR2 reads YFSETQ. The junction had 5 bases not matched to a gene; V was cut back by 4 bases and J by 4 bases. CDR3 sequence reads: CASSETSGLTGELFF. DNA of the CDR3: TGCGCCAGCAGCGAGACTAGCGGCCTCACCGGGGAGCTGTTTTTT.

Only a few counts were recorded for this clonotype. The chain carries TRBV20-1 and TRBJ1-1; D might be TRBD1 (5 bases). Per germline, CDR1 DFQATT and CDR2 SNEGSKA (reference sequence). V gave up 4 bases and J gave up 2 bases, with 11 bases separating them. This CDR3 contains 13 residues. Here the CDR3 reads CSATGKRNTEAFF. CDR3 DNA: TGCAGTGCTACAGGGAAACGTAACACTGAAGCTTTCTTT.

This clonotype appeared many times. The V and J genes are TRBV7-9 and TRBJ1-4; 12 nucleotides agree with TRBD1. CDR3 size: 12 residues. Trimming at V came to 3 bases and at J to 17 bases, leaving 4 bases not matched to a gene. The germline gives CDR1 SEHNR, CDR2 FQNEAQ (reference sequence). The CDR3 protein is CASSLGQGARFF. The CDR3 nucleotides read TGTGCCAGCAGCTTGGGACAGGGGGCTCGTTTTTTT. The whole variable domain, remainder taken from reference TRBV7-9 and TRBJ1-4, is DTGVSQNPRHKITKRGQNVTFRCDPISEHNRLYWYRQTLGQGPEFLTYFQNEAQLEKSRLLSDRFSAERPKGSFSTLEIQRTEQGDSAMYLCASSLGQGARFFGSGTQLSVL.

The chain links TRBV30 to TRBJ1-2, with unresolved D. V was cut by 0 bases and J by 0 bases, with 8 bases left in between. This CDR3 region has 14 residues. The germline V gene encodes CDR1 GTSNPN and CDR2 SVGIG (reference sequence). CDR3 residues: CAWSVGRTNYGYTF. The CDR3 bases are TGTGCCTGGAGTGTGGGCAGAACTAACTATGGCTACACCTTC. The full variable domain, in which reference TRBV30 and TRBJ1-2 provide the parts outside the CDR3, is SQTIHQWPATLVQPVGSPLSLECTVEGTSNPNLYWYRQAAGRGLQLLFYSVGIGQISSEVPQNLSASRPQDRQFILSSKKLLLSDSGFYLCAWSVGRTNYGYTFGSGTRLTVV.

This clonotype was observed a handful of times. The rearrangement uses TRBV29-1 and TRBJ2-7; TRBD1 matches at 8 bases. In germline, CDR1 is SQVTM, CDR2 ANQGSEA. V was pared by 5 bases and J by 0 bases, with 6 bases of the junction left unmatched. The CDR3 totals 14 residues. CDR3 in amino acids: CSVPSGQDSYEQYF. The CDR3 bases are TGCAGCGTTCCATCGGGACAGGACTCCTACGAGCAGTACTTC.

V gene TRBV18 combines with J gene TRBJ1-6; D might be TRBD1 (5 bases). There are 16 residues in the CDR3. The germline V gene has CDR1 KGHSH and CDR2 LQKENI. The V end lost 3 bases, the J end lost 7 bases, and 16 bases lay between the germline ends. CDR3 sequence: CASSPSGHTGNSPLHF. CDR3 coding DNA: TGTGCCAGCTCACCCTCCGGACACACGGGCAATTCACCCCTCCACTTT.

This clonotype was seen many times. The rearrangement joins TRBV30 to TRBJ2-7; D remains ambiguous. Trimming pared 0 bases from V and 2 bases from J, leaving 2 bases between. In germline, CDR1 is GTSNPN, CDR2 SVGIG (reference sequence). CDR3 size: 11 residues. Here the CDR3 DNA reads TGTGCCTGGAGTGTAGCCTACGAGCAGTACTTC. Its translation is CAWSVAYEQYF.

This clonotype appeared many times. CDR3 DNA sequence: TGTGCCAGCAGTTACGGGTTAGCGGAATACGAGCAGTACTTC. Its translation: CASSYGLAEYEQYF. The chain recombines TRBV6-5 with TRBJ2-7; a possible D gene is TRBD2 (6 bases). Deletions cut 2 bases from V and 4 bases from J, with 12 bases between. The CDR3 runs to 14 residues. CDR1 is MNHEY, CDR2 SVGAGI, per germline.

This clonotype occurred a few times. J is TRBJ1-2 and V is TRBV20-1, with no clear D. Trimming left V 1 base short and J 6 bases short, with 12 bases between. The CDR3 extends over 13 amino acids. CDR1 and CDR2 from the germline V gene are DFQATT and SNEGSKA (reference sequence). The CDR3: CSARATRKDGYTF. CDR3 bases: TGCAGTGCTAGAGCCACCAGGAAGGATGGCTACACCTTC.

This clonotype was seen only a few times. CDR3 DNA: TGCAGCGTTTCTCCAGGGACAGAATATGGCTACACCTTC. Translating gives CSVSPGTEYGYTF. The V gene is TRBV29-1, the J gene TRBJ1-2; 7 nucleotides line up with TRBD1. V shed 5 bases and J 5 bases; nucleotides not matched to a gene: 8. CDR1 is SQVTM and CDR2 is ANQGSEA in the germline V gene. This CDR3 has 13 amino acids.